The rows below give T cell receptor beta chains drawn from one sample of a study of CD8+ T cells in alopecia areata. This table comes from immunoSEQ multiplex PCR, and its TCRdb copy is limited to in-frame clones, with some not included. The sample yields some 150,000 clones, around 55% seen once. The sequencing used CD8+ T cells sorted from blood, collected at week 0. The receptors originated from a human donor with alopecia areata. The CDR3 runs from the conserved cysteine through the conserved F or W. Each record gives: CDR3 protein, CDR3 DNA, clone size, V gene, J gene, D gene. A D gene is named only where the DNA matches it firmly. The size of a clone is reported for some rows only, either as once, few or many, or as a class for expanded clones.

CASNSGTGDDEQYF,TGCGCCAGCAATTCCGGGACAGGGGACGACGAGCAGTACTTC,once,TRBV5-1,TRBJ2-7,TRBD1
CSVETQDRGYGYTF,TGCAGCGTTGAAACTCAGGACCGTGGCTATGGCTACACCTTC,-,TRBV29-1,TRBJ1-2,-
CSVEGTSRKGTQYF,TGCAGCGTTGAAGGGACTAGCCGGAAAGGGACCCAGTACTTC,-,TRBV29-1,TRBJ2-5,TRBD2
CASSQDRTGELFF,TGTGCCAGCAGCCAAGATAGGACCGGGGAGCTGTTTTTT,-,TRBV4-2,TRBJ2-2,-
CASSFSNRGGEAFF,TGTGCCAGCAGCTTTTCCAATCGGGGGGGTGAAGCTTTCTTT,-,TRBV5-6,TRBJ1-1,-
CAWGQGASNSPLHF,TGTGCCTGGGGACAGGGGGCTTCTAATTCACCCCTCCACTTT,-,TRBV30,TRBJ1-6,TRBD1
CASRALQDLYSPLHF,TGTGCCAGCAGAGCCCTACAGGACCTTTATTCACCCCTCCACTTT,-,TRBV2,TRBJ1-6,-
CASSFGVLHQPQHF,TGTGCCAGCAGTTTCGGGGTACTGCATCAGCCCCAGCATTTT,-,TRBV27,TRBJ1-5,-
CASSFGGAKNIQYF,TGTGCCAGCAGCTTCGGGGGAGCCAAAAACATTCAGTACTTC,-,TRBV7-2,TRBJ2-4,-
CASSAPGGVGPDTQYF,TGTGCCAGCAGCGCGCCAGGGGGCGTAGGTCCTGATACGCAGTATTTT,-,TRBV9,TRBJ2-3,TRBD1
CASSSRGDTQYF,TGTGCCAGCAGCTCCAGGGGAGATACGCAGTATTTT,-,TRBV11-2,TRBJ2-3,-
CSVGGQGAWSDTQYF,TGCAGCGTTGGTGGACAGGGGGCTTGGTCAGATACGCAGTATTTT,few,TRBV29-1,TRBJ2-3,TRBD1
CAWGWGSYNEQFF,TGTGCCTGGGGGTGGGGGTCCTACAATGAGCAGTTCTTC,-,TRBV30,TRBJ2-1,-
CASSLLPQRSSTDTQYF,TGTGCCAGCAGTTTACTTCCCCAGAGATCTAGCACAGATACGCAGTATTTT,-,TRBV27,TRBJ2-3,-
CASSRLGGSPLHF,TGTGCCAGCAGCCGCCTGGGGGGATCACCCCTCCACTTT,-,TRBV6-6,TRBJ1-6,-
CASSPGSGPSYEQYF,TGTGCCAGCAGCCCCGGCAGCGGGCCCTCCTACGAGCAGTACTTC,-,TRBV7-2,TRBJ2-7,-
CAWSVSGLGSPLHF,TGTGCCTGGAGTGTAAGTGGGCTCGGGTCACCCCTCCACTTT,-,TRBV30,TRBJ1-6,-
CASSPRLIQGIAFSPLHF,TGTGCCAGCAGCCCTCGCCTAATACAGGGTATAGCGTTCTCACCCCTCCACTTT,-,TRBV9,TRBJ1-6,-
CASSRGPGANVLTF,TGTGCCAGCAGCAGGGGGCCTGGGGCCAACGTCCTGACTTTC,-,TRBV25-1,TRBJ2-6,TRBD1
CASGLVQGDQYF,TGTGCTAGTGGTTTGGTCCAGGGAGACCAGTACTTC,-,TRBV12-5,TRBJ2-5,-
CAWSGTGRGSPLHF,TGTGCCTGGAGTGGGACAGGGAGAGGATCACCCCTCCACTTT,-,TRBV30,TRBJ1-6,TRBD1
CASSHSSGGVTDTQYF,TGTGCCAGCAGCCACTCTAGCGGGGGGGTCACAGATACGCAGTATTTT,-,TRBV7-9,TRBJ2-3,TRBD2
CAWSKGAGVRKNTEAFF,TGTGCCTGGAGTAAAGGGGCCGGGGTGAGAAAGAACACTGAAGCTTTCTTT,-,TRBV30,TRBJ1-1,-
CASSPTVNTEAFF,TGTGCCAGCAGTCCGACAGTAAACACTGAAGCTTTCTTT,-,TRBV27,TRBJ1-1,-
CASSLGGVNYGYTF,TGTGCCAGCAGCTTAGGGGGAGTGAACTATGGCTACACCTTC,-,TRBV7-9,TRBJ1-2,-
CASSLEGAYGYTF,TGTGCCAGCAGCTTAGAAGGGGCCTATGGCTACACCTTC,-,TRBV11-2,TRBJ1-2,-
CASSLITSGEETQYF,TGTGCCAGCAGCTTAATTACTAGCGGGGAAGAGACCCAGTACTTC,-,TRBV13,TRBJ2-5,TRBD2
CAWSYASGGTQGQYF,TGTGCCTGGAGTTATGCGAGCGGGGGGACTCAGGGGCAGTATTTT,few,TRBV30,TRBJ2-3,TRBD2
CASSPGGGKQYF,TGTGCCAGCAGCCCTGGGGGCGGTAAGCAGTACTTC,few,TRBV7-6,TRBJ2-7,-
CASSEGRQGTETQYF,TGTGCCAGCAGTGAAGGAAGGCAGGGTACCGAGACCCAGTACTTC,-,TRBV2,TRBJ2-5,-
CASASGSEAFF,TGTGCTAGTGCCTCGGGCTCAGAAGCTTTCTTT,-,TRBV12-5,TRBJ1-1,-
CASSWIPGQDKETQYF,TGTGCCAGCAGCTGGATACCGGGACAGGACAAAGAGACCCAGTACTTC,-,TRBV7-2,TRBJ2-5,TRBD1
CASSFVAGSHEQFF,TGTGCCAGCAGCTTCGTGGCGGGTTCCCATGAGCAGTTCTTC,few,TRBV7-2,TRBJ2-1,-
CASRTGDGYTF,TGTGCCAGTAGGACAGGGGATGGCTACACCTTC,-,TRBV19,TRBJ1-2,TRBD1
CSVVQGGSGYTF,TGCAGCGTAGTACAGGGGGGGTCTGGCTACACCTTC,-,TRBV29-1,TRBJ1-2,TRBD1
CASSPRLAGGTYEQYF,TGTGCCAGCAGCCCGCGACTAGCGGGGGGTACCTACGAGCAGTACTTC,-,TRBV7-6,TRBJ2-7,TRBD2
CASSARDGYNEQFF,TGTGCCAGCAGCGCCCGGGACGGGTACAATGAGCAGTTCTTC,-,TRBV7-9,TRBJ2-1,-